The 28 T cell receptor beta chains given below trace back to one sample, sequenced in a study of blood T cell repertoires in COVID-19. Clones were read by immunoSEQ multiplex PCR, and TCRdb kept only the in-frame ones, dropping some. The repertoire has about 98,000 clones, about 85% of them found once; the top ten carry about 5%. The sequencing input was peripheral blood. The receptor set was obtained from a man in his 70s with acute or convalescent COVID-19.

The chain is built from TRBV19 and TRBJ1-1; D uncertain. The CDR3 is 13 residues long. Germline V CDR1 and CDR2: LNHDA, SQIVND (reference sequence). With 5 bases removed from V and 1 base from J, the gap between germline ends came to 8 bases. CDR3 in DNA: TGTGCCAGTAGTCGGTATAAGAACACTGAAGCTTTCTTT. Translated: CASSRYKNTEAFF.

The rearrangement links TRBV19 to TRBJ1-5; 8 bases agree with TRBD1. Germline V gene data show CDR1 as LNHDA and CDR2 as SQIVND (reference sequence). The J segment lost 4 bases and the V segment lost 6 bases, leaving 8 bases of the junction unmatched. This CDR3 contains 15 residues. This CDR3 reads CASRAGGHSNQPQHF. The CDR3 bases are TGTGCCAGTAGAGCAGGGGGCCATTCAAATCAGCCCCAGCATTTT.

The DNA for the CDR3 is TGTGCCAGTAGTTGGACAGGGGGCGGCGGACGCTCCTACGAGCAGTACTTC. This gives the protein CASSWTGGGGRSYEQYF. The chain carries TRBV19 and TRBJ2-7; 11 bases fit TRBD1. Germline lookup yields CDR1 LNHDA and CDR2 SQIVND (reference sequence). This CDR3 contains 17 residues. The V and J ends lost 5 bases and 0 bases, in that order; junction bases with no gene match: 9. Full variable domain (outside the CDR3, taken from reference TRBV19 and TRBJ2-7): DGGITQSPKYLFRKEGQNVTLSCEQNLNHDAMYWYRQDPGQGLRLIYYSQIVNDFQKGDIAEGYSVSREKKESFPLTVTSAQKNPTAFYLCASSWTGGGGRSYEQYFGPGTRLTVT.

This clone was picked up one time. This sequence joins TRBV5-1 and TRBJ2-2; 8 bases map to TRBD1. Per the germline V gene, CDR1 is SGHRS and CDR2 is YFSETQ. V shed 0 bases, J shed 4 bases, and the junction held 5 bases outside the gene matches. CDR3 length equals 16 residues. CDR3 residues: CASSLARQGLTGELFF. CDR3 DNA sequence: TGCGCCAGCAGCTTGGCTCGACAGGGGCTCACCGGGGAGCTGTTTTTT.

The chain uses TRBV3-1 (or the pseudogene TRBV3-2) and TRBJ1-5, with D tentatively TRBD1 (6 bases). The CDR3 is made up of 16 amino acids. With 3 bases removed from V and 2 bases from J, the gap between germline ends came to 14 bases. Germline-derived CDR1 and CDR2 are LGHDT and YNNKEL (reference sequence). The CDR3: CASSQGATRGNQPQHF. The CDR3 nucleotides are TGTGCCAGCAGCCAGGGGGCTACGCGGGGCAATCAGCCCCAGCATTTT.

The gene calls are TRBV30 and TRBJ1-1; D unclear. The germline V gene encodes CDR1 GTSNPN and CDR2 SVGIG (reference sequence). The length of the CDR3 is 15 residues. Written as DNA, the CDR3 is TGTGCTTTGTTCCCCCGGGTAAGATTTAGCACTGAAGCTTTCTTT. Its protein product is CALFPRVRFSTEAFF.

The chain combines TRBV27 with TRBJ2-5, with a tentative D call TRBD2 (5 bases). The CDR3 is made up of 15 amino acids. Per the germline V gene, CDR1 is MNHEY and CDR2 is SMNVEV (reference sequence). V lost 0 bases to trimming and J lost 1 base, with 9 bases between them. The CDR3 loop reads CASSLSWLAQETQYF. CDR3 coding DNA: TGTGCCAGCAGTTTATCGTGGCTAGCCCAAGAGACCCAGTACTTC.

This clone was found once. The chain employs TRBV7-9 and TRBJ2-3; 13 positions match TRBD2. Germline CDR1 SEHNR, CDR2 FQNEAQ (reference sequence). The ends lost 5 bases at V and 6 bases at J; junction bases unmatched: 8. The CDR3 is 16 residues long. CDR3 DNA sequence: TGTGCCAGCAGCAAAAGACTAGCGGGGGGAGTCGATACGCAGTATTTT. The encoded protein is CASSKRLAGGVDTQYF.

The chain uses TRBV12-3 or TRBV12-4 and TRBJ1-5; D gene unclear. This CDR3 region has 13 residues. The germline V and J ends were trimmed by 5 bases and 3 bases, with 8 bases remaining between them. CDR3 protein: CASSPNFNQPQHF. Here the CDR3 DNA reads TGTGCCAGCAGTCCCAACTTCAATCAGCCCCAGCATTTT.

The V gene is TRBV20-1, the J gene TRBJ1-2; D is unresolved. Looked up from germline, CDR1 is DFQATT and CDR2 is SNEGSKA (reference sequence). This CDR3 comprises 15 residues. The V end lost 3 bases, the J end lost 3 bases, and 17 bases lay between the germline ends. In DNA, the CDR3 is TGCAGTGCTAGTAATTCAGGAGGGATAGACTATGGCTACACCTTC. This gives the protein CSASNSGGIDYGYTF.

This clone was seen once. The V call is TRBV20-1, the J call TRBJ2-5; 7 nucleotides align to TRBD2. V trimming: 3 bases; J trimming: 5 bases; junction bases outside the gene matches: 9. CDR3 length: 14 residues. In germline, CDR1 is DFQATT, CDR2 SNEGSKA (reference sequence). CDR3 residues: CSASARGVGETQYF. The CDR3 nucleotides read TGCAGTGCTAGTGCACGGGGGGTGGGGGAGACCCAGTACTTC.

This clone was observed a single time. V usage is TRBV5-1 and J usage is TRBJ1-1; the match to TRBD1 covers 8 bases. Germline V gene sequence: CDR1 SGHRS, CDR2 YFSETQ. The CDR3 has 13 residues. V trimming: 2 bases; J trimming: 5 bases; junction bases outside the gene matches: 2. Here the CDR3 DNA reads TGCGCCAGCAGCTTTACAGGGGGGACTGAAGCTTTCTTT. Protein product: CASSFTGGTEAFF. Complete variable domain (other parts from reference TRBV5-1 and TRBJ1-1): KAGVTQTPRYLIKTRGQQVTLSCSPISGHRSVSWYQQTPGQGLQFLFEYFSETQRNKGNFPGRFSGRQFSNSRSEMNVSTLELGDSALYLCASSFTGGTEAFFGQGTRLTVV.

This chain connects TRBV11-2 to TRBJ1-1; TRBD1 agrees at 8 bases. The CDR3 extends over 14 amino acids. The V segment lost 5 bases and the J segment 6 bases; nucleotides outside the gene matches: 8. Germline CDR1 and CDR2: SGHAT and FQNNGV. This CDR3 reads CASSHGQGTPEAFF. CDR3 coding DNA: TGTGCCAGCAGCCATGGACAGGGAACTCCTGAAGCTTTCTTT.

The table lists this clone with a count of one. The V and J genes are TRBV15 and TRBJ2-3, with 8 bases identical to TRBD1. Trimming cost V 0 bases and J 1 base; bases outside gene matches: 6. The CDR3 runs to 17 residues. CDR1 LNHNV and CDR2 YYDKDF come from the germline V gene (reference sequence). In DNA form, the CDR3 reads TGTGCCACCAGCAGAGATCCCCAGGGGGCCGGCACAGATACGCAGTATTTT. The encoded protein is CATSRDPQGAGTDTQYF.

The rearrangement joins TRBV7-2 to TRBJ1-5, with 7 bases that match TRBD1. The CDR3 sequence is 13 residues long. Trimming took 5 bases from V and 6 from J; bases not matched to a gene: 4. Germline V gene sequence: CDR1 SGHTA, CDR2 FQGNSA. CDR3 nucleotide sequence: TGTGCCAGCAGCGCCCGACAGGGTCAGCCCCAGCATTTT. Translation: CASSARQGQPQHF.

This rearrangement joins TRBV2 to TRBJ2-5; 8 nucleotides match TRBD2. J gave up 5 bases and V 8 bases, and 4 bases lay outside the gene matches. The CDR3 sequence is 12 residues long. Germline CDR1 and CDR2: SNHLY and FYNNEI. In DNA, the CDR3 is TGTGCCAGCCAGACTAGCGAGGAGACCCAGTACTTC. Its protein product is CASQTSEETQYF.

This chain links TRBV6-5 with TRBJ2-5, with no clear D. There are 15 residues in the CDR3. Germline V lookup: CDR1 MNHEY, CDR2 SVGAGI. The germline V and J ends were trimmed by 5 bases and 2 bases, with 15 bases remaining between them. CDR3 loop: CASSQSFRRQETQYF. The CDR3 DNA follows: TGTGCCAGCAGTCAGAGCTTCAGGCGTCAAGAGACCCAGTACTTC.

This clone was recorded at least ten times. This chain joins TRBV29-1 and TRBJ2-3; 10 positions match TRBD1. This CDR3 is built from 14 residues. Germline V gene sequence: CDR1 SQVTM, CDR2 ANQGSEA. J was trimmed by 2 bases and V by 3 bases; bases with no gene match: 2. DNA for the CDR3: TGCAGCGTTGAGGGACAGGGGTTCACAGATACGCAGTATTTT. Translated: CSVEGQGFTDTQYF.

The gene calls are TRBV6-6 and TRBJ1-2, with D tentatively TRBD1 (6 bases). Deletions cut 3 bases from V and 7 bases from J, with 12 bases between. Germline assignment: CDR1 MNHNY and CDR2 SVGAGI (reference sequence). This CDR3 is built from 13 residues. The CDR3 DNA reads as TGTGCCAGCAGTTATGAGGGGGAGCGTGGCTACACCTTC. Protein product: CASSYEGERGYTF.

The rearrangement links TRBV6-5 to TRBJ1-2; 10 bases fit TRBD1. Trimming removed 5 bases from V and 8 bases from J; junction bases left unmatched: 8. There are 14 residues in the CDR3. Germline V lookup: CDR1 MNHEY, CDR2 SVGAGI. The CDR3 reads CASSPGQGSYGYTF. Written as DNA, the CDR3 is TGTGCCAGCAGTCCGGGACAGGGGAGTTACGGCTACACCTTC.

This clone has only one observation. The CDR3 loop reads CASSPGITYEQYF. In DNA form, the CDR3 reads TGTGCCAGCAGCCCGGGGATTACCTACGAGCAGTACTTC. The genes are TRBV3-1 (or the pseudogene TRBV3-2) and TRBJ2-7; a possible D gene is TRBD2 (5 bases). V was shortened by 4 bases and J by 2 bases, with 9 bases between the two germline ends. The CDR3 length is 13 residues. Germline assignment: CDR1 LGHDT and CDR2 YNNKEL (reference sequence).

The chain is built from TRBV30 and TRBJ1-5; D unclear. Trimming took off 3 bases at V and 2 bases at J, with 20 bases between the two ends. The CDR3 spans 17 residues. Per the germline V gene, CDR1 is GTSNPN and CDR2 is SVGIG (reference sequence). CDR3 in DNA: TGTGCCTGGAGCCGTGTAGGGAGTTCCATCGGCAATCAGCCCCAGCATTTT. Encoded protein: CAWSRVGSSIGNQPQHF.

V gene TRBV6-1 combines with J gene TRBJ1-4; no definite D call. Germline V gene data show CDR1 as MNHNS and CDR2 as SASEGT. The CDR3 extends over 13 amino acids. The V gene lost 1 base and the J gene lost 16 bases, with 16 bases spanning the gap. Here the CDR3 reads CASSEGLKTKWFF. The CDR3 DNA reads TGTGCCAGCAGTGAAGGCCTGAAGACAAAGTGGTTTTTT.

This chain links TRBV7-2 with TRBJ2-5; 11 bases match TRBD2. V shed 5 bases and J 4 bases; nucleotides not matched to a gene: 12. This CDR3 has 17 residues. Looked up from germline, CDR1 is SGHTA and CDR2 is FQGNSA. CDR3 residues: CASSTGTSGVLGETQYF. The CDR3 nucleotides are TGTGCCAGCAGCACTGGGACTAGCGGCGTTTTAGGAGAGACCCAGTACTTC.

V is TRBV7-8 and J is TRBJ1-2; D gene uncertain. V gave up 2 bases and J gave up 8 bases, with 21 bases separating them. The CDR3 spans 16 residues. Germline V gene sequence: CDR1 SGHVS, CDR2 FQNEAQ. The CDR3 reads CASSLRGGPTLEGYTF. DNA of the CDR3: TGTGCCAGCAGCTTACGGGGAGGACCCACCCTGGAGGGCTACACCTTC. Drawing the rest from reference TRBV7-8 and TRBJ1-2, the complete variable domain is GAGVSQSPRYKVAKRGQDVALRCDPISGHVSLFWYQQALGQGPEFLTYFQNEAQLDKSGLPSDRFFAERPEGSVSTLKIQRTQQEDSAVYLCASSLRGGPTLEGYTFGSGTRLTVV.

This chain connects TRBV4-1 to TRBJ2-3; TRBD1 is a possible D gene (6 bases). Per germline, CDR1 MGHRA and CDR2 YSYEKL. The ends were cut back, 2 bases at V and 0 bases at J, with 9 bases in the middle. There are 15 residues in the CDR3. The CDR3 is CASSQPQGSTDTQYF. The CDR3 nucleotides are TGCGCCAGCAGCCAACCACAGGGTAGCACAGATACGCAGTATTTT.

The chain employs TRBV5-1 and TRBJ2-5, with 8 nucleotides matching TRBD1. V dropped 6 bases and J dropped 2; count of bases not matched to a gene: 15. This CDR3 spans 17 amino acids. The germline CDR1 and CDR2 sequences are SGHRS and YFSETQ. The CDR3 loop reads CASKKMGTGGAQETQYF. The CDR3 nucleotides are TGCGCCAGCAAGAAAATGGGGACAGGCGGGGCACAAGAGACCCAGTACTTC.

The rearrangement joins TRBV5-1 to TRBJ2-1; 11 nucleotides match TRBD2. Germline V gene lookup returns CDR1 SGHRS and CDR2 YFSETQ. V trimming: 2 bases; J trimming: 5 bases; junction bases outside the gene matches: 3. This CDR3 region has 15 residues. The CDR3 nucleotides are TGCGCCAGCAGCTTTGCTAGCGGGGGGAACAATGAGCAGTTCTTC. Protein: CASSFASGGNNEQFF.